The 18 T cell receptor beta chains reported below all come from one sample, sequenced in a study of neoadjuvant anti-PD-1 for oral cavity cancer. The time point here: after neoadjuvant nivolumab, at surgical resection. Produced via immunoSEQ multiplex PCR; TCRdb's table is partial and in-frame only. The table lists about 14,000 clones, roughly 74% of them singletons. Source: PBMCs, taken after nivolumab (anti-PD-1) treatment. These receptors originate from a person aged 40 to 85 with oral cavity squamous cell carcinoma.

This chain links TRBV18 with TRBJ2-2, with D unresolved. V gave up 2 bases and J gave up 0 bases, with 7 bases separating them. CDR3 length equals 15 residues. Germline lookup yields CDR1 KGHSH and CDR2 LQKENI. CDR3 in amino acids: CASSPWQANTGELFF. The CDR3 DNA reads as TGTGCCAGCTCACCATGGCAGGCGAACACCGGGGAGCTGTTTTTT.

V usage is TRBV6-1 and J usage is TRBJ1-2, with unresolved D. The CDR3 consists of 13 residues. V lost 1 base to trimming and J lost 7 bases, with 10 bases between them. Germline V CDR1 and CDR2: MNHNS, SASEGT. The chain's CDR3 is CASSEGQRLGYTF. CDR3 in DNA: TGTGCCAGCAGTGAAGGCCAGCGACTTGGCTACACCTTC.

This clone appeared a single time. The genes are TRBV19 and TRBJ1-5, with D unresolved. Germline values: CDR1 LNHDA, CDR2 SQIVND (reference sequence). V was pared by 4 bases and J by 4 bases, with 8 bases between. The CDR3 loop spans 13 amino acids. This chain's CDR3 is CASSTVKNQPQHF. The CDR3 DNA reads as TGTGCCAGTAGTACGGTCAAGAATCAGCCCCAGCATTTT.

This clone appeared a few times. The chain uses TRBV2 and TRBJ1-2, with D tentatively TRBD1 (5 bases). The ends were cut back, 7 bases at V and 4 bases at J, with 13 bases in the middle. CDR3 length: 13 amino acids. From germline, CDR1 is SNHLY and CDR2 FYNNEI. The CDR3 reads CASTPQGFYGYTF. The CDR3 DNA reads as TGTGCCAGCACCCCCCAGGGTTTCTATGGCTACACCTTC.

This chain connects TRBV5-1 to TRBJ2-3; unclear D gene. Germline V gene lookup returns CDR1 SGHRS and CDR2 YFSETQ. This CDR3 contains 14 residues. V dropped 0 bases and J dropped 2 bases, with 7 bases sitting between them. As DNA, the CDR3 is TGCGCCAGCAGCTTGGCCCTTGTCACAGATACGCAGTATTTT. Its translation is CASSLALVTDTQYF. The full variable domain, with the rest looked up from reference TRBV5-1 and TRBJ2-3, is KAGVTQTPRYLIKTRGQQVTLSCSPISGHRSVSWYQQTPGQGLQFLFEYFSETQRNKGNFPGRFSGRQFSNSRSEMNVSTLELGDSALYLCASSLALVTDTQYFGPGTRLTVL.

This clone appeared a single time. The gene calls are TRBV18 and TRBJ2-7; possible D gene TRBD2, 6 bases. The ends were cut back, 3 bases at V and 6 bases at J, with 15 bases in the middle. The CDR3 contains 14 residues. Germline values: CDR1 KGHSH, CDR2 LQKENI. The CDR3 region has the DNA TGTGCCAGCTCACCGGGCGGGGCGGGCAGCGAGCAGTACTTC. Protein: CASSPGGAGSEQYF. Full variable domain (remainder filled in from reference TRBV18 and TRBJ2-7): NAGVMQNPRHLVRRRGQEARLRCSPMKGHSHVYWYRQLPEEGLKFMVYLQKENIIDESGMPKERFSAEFPKEGPSILRIQQVVRGDSAAYFCASSPGGAGSEQYFGPGTRLTVT.

The table lists this clone with a few counts. The V and J genes are TRBV5-1 and TRBJ1-2; 7 nucleotides align to TRBD1. This CDR3 region has 12 residues. Germline V lookup: CDR1 SGHRS, CDR2 YFSETQ. V dropped 4 bases and J dropped 5; count of bases not matched to a gene: 2. This CDR3 is CASSGTAYGYTF. The CDR3 nucleotides read TGCGCCAGCAGCGGGACAGCTTATGGCTACACCTTC.

The chain combines TRBV25-1 with TRBJ2-1; D might be TRBD1 (5 bases). Trimming removed 3 bases from V and 4 bases from J, with 13 bases in between. The CDR3 is 15 residues long. In germline, CDR1 is MGHDK, CDR2 SYGVNS. The CDR3 is CASSDRQGYYNEQFF. The DNA of the CDR3 is TGTGCCAGCAGTGACCGGCAGGGCTATTACAATGAGCAGTTCTTC.

This chain links TRBV5-6 with TRBJ2-3, with TRBD1 matching over 7 bases. The CDR3 extends over 16 amino acids. Germline V CDR1 and CDR2: SGHDT, YYEEEE. V lost 2 bases to trimming and J lost 2 bases; unmatched junction nucleotides: 8. Written as DNA, the CDR3 is TGTGCCAGCAGCTTCCCAGACAGGGTAAACACAGATACGCAGTATTTT. Protein: CASSFPDRVNTDTQYF.

The chain is built from TRBV4-1 and TRBJ2-2; D may be TRBD2 (5 bases). Germline V gene data show CDR1 as MGHRA and CDR2 as YSYEKL. V shed 4 bases and J shed 4 bases, with 10 bases lying between them. The CDR3 consists of 14 residues. CDR3 sequence: CASSRGWATGELFF. Written as DNA, the CDR3 is TGCGCCAGCAGCCGAGGGTGGGCCACCGGGGAGCTGTTTTTT.

This clone occurred a few times. The chain recombines TRBV14 with TRBJ2-7; D is uncertain. Per the germline V gene, CDR1 is SGHDN and CDR2 is FVKESK. The CDR3 spans 11 residues. The V end was cut by 3 bases, the J end by 2 bases, with 2 bases between. CDR3 amino acids: CASSHPYEQYF. CDR3 nucleotide sequence: TGTGCCAGCAGCCACCCCTACGAGCAGTACTTC.

The chain employs TRBV7-7 and TRBJ2-2, with 10 bases fitting TRBD2. CDR3 size: 17 residues. Unmatched junction bases numbered 3, after V lost 1 base and J lost 1 base. The germline V gene encodes CDR1 SSHAT and CDR2 FNYEAQ (reference sequence). The chain's CDR3 is CASSLVASGRNTGELFF. Here the CDR3 DNA reads TGTGCCAGCAGCTTAGTCGCTAGCGGGAGGAACACCGGGGAGCTGTTTTTT.

This chain connects TRBV19 to TRBJ1-1; TRBD1 matches 7 bases. Germline V gene data show CDR1 as LNHDA and CDR2 as SQIVND (reference sequence). V gave up 9 bases and J gave up 6 bases; unmatched junction bases: 7. The length of the CDR3 is 12 residues. The CDR3 nucleotides read TGTGCCAGCCGGGACAGAGCTTCTGAAGCTTTCTTT. Amino acids: CASRDRASEAFF. The full variable domain, with the rest looked up from reference TRBV19 and TRBJ1-1, is DGGITQSPKYLFRKEGQNVTLSCEQNLNHDAMYWYRQDPGQGLRLIYYSQIVNDFQKGDIAEGYSVSREKKESFPLTVTSAQKNPTAFYLCASRDRASEAFFGQGTRLTVV.

The chain is built from TRBV18 and TRBJ2-7, with a weak D call TRBD2 (5 bases). CDR3 length: 16 residues. Germline V CDR1 and CDR2: KGHSH, LQKENI. With 2 bases removed from V and 0 bases from J, the gap between germline ends came to 14 bases. The CDR3: CASSPSGGPSSYEQYF. The DNA of the CDR3 is TGTGCCAGCTCACCATCGGGCGGGCCCAGCTCCTACGAGCAGTACTTC. Filled out from reference TRBV18 and TRBJ2-7, the complete variable domain reads NAGVMQNPRHLVRRRGQEARLRCSPMKGHSHVYWYRQLPEEGLKFMVYLQKENIIDESGMPKERFSAEFPKEGPSILRIQQVVRGDSAAYFCASSPSGGPSSYEQYFGPGTRLTVT.

The table lists this clone with a count of one. The chain couples TRBV9 to TRBJ2-1, with D perhaps given as TRBD1 or TRBD2 (5 bases each). CDR1 and CDR2 (germline): SGDLS, YYNGEE. V dropped 4 bases and J dropped 12 bases, with 20 bases sitting between them. The CDR3 runs to 14 residues. The CDR3: CASSSGPRMQGQFF. The DNA for the CDR3 is TGTGCCAGCAGCTCGGGACCGCGTATGCAGGGGCAGTTCTTC.

This clone has a handful of counts. V usage is TRBV2 and J usage is TRBJ2-2; 11 positions agree with TRBD2. This CDR3 has 15 amino acids. J lost 4 bases, V lost 6 bases, and 4 bases had no gene match. Germline CDR1 reads SNHLY; CDR2 reads FYNNEI. CDR3: CASSSLAGGTGELFF. The CDR3 nucleotides are TGTGCCAGCAGCTCTCTAGCGGGAGGCACCGGGGAGCTGTTTTTT.

The CDR3 region is CASSLLGTTNYGYTF. DNA of the CDR3: TGTGCCAGCAGTTTACTCGGGACAACTAACTATGGCTACACCTTC. The chain has TRBV27 and TRBJ1-2; D possibly corresponds to TRBD1 (6 bases). Trimming stripped 2 bases from V and 0 bases from J, with 10 bases between. CDR3 length equals 15 residues. In germline, CDR1 is MNHEY, CDR2 SMNVEV (reference sequence).

This clone has a handful of counts. This chain connects TRBV7-2 to TRBJ2-2, with 9 bases aligning to TRBD1. The germline CDR1 and CDR2 sequences are SGHTA and FQGNSA. J gave up 4 bases and V 6 bases, and 6 bases lay outside the gene matches. The CDR3 totals 15 residues. The CDR3 DNA is TGTGCCAGCAGTTGGGGACAGGGAGGCACCGGGGAGCTGTTTTTT. Its protein is CASSWGQGGTGELFF.